This TCR beta chain derives from a study of T cell clusters in autoimmune cytopenias. Overall study results and limits: Comparing secondary cytopenia with chronic lymphocytic leukemia showed no cluster-lack signature, apparently masked by lymphoma repertoire.

Multiplex touch-down PCR amplified TRB using TRB-A and TRB-B pools in one tube. TCRdb reprocessed the multiplex PCR reads; each CDR3 protein has one entry and no DNA is given. Recorded here are roughly 11,000 distinct CDR3 sequences; the top ten clones represent more than 20%. Frequency places this clonotype as medium-sized. The antigen remains unidentified. Each sample's input was approximately 0.25 ug genomic DNA, 35,000 to 40,000 genome equivalents. The CDR3 is 14 amino acids. CDR1 SQVTM and CDR2 ANQGSEA come from the germline V gene. The sample also formed part of further work on T cell repertoires in aging, cancer and after chemotherapy. That paper notes: In cancer patients, declining TCR diversity with age involved lost richness and lost evenness. In each cancer cohort, median generation probability increased across chemotherapy, suggesting thymic output rebounded.

This clonotype originated in a human donor in good health. Source material: peripheral blood. This rearrangement joins TRBV29-1 to TRBJ1-1. This chain's CDR3 is CSVVRGLSNTEAFF.